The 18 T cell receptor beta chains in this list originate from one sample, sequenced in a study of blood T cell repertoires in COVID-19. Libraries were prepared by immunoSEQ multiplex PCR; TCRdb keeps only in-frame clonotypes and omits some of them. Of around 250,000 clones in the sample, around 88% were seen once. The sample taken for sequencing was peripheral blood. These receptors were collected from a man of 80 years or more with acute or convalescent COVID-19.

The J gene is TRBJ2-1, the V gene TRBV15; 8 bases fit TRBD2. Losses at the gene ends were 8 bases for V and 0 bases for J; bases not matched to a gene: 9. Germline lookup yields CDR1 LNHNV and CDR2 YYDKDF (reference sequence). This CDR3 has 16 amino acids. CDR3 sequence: CATRVAGSNSYNEQFF. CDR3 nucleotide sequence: TGTGCCACCCGGGTAGCGGGATCGAACTCCTACAATGAGCAGTTCTTC.

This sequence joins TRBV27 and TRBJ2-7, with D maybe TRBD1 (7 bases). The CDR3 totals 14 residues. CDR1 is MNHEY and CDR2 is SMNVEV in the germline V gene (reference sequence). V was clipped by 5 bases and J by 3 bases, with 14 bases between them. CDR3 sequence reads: CASSRMQGGYEQYF. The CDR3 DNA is TGTGCCAGCAGTAGAATGCAGGGGGGCTACGAGCAGTACTTC.

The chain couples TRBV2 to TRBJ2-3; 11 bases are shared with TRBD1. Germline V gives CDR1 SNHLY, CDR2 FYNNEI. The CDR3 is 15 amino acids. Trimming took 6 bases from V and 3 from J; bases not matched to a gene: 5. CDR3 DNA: TGTGCCAGCAGCCGTGGGGACAGGGGGACAGATACGCAGTATTTT. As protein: CASSRGDRGTDTQYF. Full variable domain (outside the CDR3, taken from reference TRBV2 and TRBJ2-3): EPEVTQTPSHQVTQMGQEVILRCVPISNHLYFYWYRQILGQKVEFLVSFYNNEISEKSEIFDDQFSVERPDGSNFTLKIRSTKLEDSAMYFCASSRGDRGTDTQYFGPGTRLTVL.

The CDR3 is CASSLSDFSYNEQFF. CDR3 coding DNA: TGTGCCAGCAGCTTAAGCGACTTCTCCTACAATGAGCAGTTCTTC. The chain carries TRBV11-2 and TRBJ2-1, with D unresolved. Trimming removed 2 bases from V and 0 bases from J, with 8 bases in between. CDR1 and CDR2 from the germline V gene are SGHAT and FQNNGV. This CDR3 comprises 15 residues.

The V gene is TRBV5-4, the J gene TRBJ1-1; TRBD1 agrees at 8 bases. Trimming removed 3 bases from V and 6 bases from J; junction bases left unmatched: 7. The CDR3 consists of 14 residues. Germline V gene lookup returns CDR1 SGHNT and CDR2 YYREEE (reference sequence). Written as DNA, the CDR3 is TGTGCCAGCAGCTGGGACAGGACTGTCGCTGAAGCTTTCTTT. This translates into CASSWDRTVAEAFF.

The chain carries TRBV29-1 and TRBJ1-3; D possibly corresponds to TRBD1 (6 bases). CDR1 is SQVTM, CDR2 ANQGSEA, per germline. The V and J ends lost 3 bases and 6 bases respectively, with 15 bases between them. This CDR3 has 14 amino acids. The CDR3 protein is CSVEGPGQINTIYF. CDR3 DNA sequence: TGCAGCGTTGAGGGCCCTGGACAGATAAACACCATATATTTT.

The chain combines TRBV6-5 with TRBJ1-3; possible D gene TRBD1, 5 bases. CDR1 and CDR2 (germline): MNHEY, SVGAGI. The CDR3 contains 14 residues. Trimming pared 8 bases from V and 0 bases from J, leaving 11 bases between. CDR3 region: CASGQGYSGNTIYF. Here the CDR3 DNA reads TGTGCCAGCGGCCAGGGATACTCTGGAAACACCATATATTTT.

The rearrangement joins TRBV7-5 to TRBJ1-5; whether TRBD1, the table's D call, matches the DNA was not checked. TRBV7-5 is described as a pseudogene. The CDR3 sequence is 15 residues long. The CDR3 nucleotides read TGTGTCAGAAGCGGAGGGGGCAGAGAAAATCAGCCCCAGCATTTT. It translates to CVRSGGGRENQPQHF.

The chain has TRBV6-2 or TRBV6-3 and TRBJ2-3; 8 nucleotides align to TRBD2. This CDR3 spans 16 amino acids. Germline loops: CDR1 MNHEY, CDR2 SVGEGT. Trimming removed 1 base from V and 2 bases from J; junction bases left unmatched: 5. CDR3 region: CASSYLVAGPTDTQYF. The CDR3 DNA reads TGTGCCAGCAGTTACTTGGTAGCGGGGCCCACAGATACGCAGTATTTT.

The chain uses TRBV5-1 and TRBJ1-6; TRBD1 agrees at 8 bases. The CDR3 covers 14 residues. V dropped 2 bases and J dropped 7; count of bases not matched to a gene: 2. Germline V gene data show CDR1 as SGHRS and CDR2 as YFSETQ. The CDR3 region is CASSLRQGNSPLHF. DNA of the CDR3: TGCGCCAGCAGCTTAAGACAGGGGAATTCACCCCTCCACTTT.

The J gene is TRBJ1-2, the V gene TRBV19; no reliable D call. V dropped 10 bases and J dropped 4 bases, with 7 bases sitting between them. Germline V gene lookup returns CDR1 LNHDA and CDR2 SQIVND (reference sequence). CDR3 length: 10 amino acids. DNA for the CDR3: TGTGCCACCTCTTCCTATGGCTACACCTTC. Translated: CATSSYGYTF. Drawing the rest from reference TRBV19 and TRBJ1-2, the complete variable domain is DGGITQSPKYLFRKEGQNVTLSCEQNLNHDAMYWYRQDPGQGLRLIYYSQIVNDFQKGDIAEGYSVSREKKESFPLTVTSAQKNPTAFYLCATSSYGYTFGSGTRLTVV.

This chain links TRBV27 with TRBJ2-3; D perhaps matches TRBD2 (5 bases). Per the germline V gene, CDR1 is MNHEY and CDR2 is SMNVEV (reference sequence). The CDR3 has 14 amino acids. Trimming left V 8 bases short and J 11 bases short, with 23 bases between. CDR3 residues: CASGVSDSYREQYF. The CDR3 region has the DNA TGTGCCAGCGGCGTGTCGGACTCCTACCGGGAGCAGTATTTT.

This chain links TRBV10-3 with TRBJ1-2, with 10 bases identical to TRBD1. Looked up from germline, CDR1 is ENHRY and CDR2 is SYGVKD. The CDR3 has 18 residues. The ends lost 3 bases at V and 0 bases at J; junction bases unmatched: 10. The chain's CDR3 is CAISEHLDRGRPNYGYTF. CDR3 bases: TGTGCCATCAGTGAACACCTCGACAGGGGGCGGCCTAACTATGGCTACACCTTC.

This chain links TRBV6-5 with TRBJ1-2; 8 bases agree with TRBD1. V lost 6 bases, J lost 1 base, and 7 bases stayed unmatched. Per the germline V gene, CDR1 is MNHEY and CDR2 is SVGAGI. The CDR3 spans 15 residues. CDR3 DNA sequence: TGTGCCAGCAGAGCGCCGGGACAGGATAACTATGGCTACACCTTC. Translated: CASRAPGQDNYGYTF.

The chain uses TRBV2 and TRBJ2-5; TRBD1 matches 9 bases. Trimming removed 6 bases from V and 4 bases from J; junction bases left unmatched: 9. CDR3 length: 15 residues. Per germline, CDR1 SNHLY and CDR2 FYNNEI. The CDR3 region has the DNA TGTGCCAGCAGCCGAGTCCGACAGGGGGGAGAGACCCAGTACTTC. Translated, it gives CASSRVRQGGETQYF.

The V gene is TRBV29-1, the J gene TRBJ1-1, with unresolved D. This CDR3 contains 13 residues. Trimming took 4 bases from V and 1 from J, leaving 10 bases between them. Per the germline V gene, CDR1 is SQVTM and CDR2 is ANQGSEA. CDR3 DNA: TGCAGCGTTGTTTTACAGACGAACACTGAAGCTTTCTTT. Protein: CSVVLQTNTEAFF.

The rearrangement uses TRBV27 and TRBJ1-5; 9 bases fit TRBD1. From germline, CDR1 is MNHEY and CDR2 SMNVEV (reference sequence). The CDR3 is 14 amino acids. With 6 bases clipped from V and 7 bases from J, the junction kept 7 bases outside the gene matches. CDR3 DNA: TGTGCCAGCAGCACAGGGGGCCCGGGACAGCCCCAGCATTTT. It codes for CASSTGGPGQPQHF.

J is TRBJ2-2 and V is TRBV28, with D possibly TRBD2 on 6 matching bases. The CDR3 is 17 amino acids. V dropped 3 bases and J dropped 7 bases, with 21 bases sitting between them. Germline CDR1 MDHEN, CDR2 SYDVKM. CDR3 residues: CASSFYSRGSLGGELFF. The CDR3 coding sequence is TGTGCCAGCAGTTTTTATTCTCGGGGGAGTCTTGGCGGGGAGCTGTTTTTT.